This is a list of T cell receptor beta chains from one sample in a study of T-cell reconstitution after alpha-beta-depleted transplantation in children. One entry per CDR3 protein, called by TCRdb with MiXCR from the PCR reads. This sample carries approximately 490,000 distinct CDR3 sequences, 8% to 11% of them seen once, and the ten largest clones take roughly 2%. The material was PBMCs, obtained before TCRalphabeta/CD19-depleted stem cell transplant. These receptors all come from a child younger than 10 with inherited bone marrow failure, due to receive a stem cell transplant. Each CDR3 is given with its conserved first and last residue. D genes are given only for firm matches. Part of the rows lack a size; the others show once, few, many or a class for expanded clones.

v_gene: TRBV10-3; j_gene: TRBJ2-1; abundance: many; d_gene: TRBD1; CDR3nt: TGTGCAATCAGTGATGGGGACAGTTACAATGAGCAGTTCTTC; CDR3aa: CAISDGDSYNEQFF
v_gene: TRBV11-2; j_gene: TRBJ2-6; abundance: -; d_gene: TRBD1; CDR3nt: TGTGCCAGCAGCTTAGAATCCTGGACAGGGGGCGCCCACTCTGGGGCCAACGTCCTGACTTTC; CDR3aa: CASSLESWTGGAHSGANVLTF
v_gene: TRBV29-1; j_gene: TRBJ2-1; abundance: many; d_gene: -; CDR3nt: TGCAGCGTCCTTGCTAGCGTCTACGATGAGCAGTTCTTC; CDR3aa: CSVLASVYDEQFF
v_gene: TRBV6-5; j_gene: TRBJ1-2; abundance: -; d_gene: -; CDR3nt: TGTGCCAGCAGTAGTCCGGGACGCCTAGCTAACTATGGCTACACCTTC; CDR3aa: CASSSPGRLANYGYTF
v_gene: TRBV10-1; j_gene: TRBJ2-2; abundance: many; d_gene: TRBD2; CDR3nt: TGCGCCAGCAGTCCCACAAAACTAGCGGGCATCACCGGGGAGCTGTTTTTT; CDR3aa: CASSPTKLAGITGELFF
v_gene: TRBV5-1; j_gene: TRBJ1-2; abundance: -; d_gene: -; CDR3nt: TGCGCCAGCAGCTTGGATTCTCTGCGGGGGCCCTATGGCTACACCTTC; CDR3aa: CASSLDSLRGPYGYTF
v_gene: TRBV5-1; j_gene: TRBJ1-2; abundance: -; d_gene: -; CDR3nt: TGCGCCAGCAGCTTTCAGGGGAAAGGGGGTGGCTACACCTTC; CDR3aa: CASSFQGKGGGYTF
v_gene: TRBV27; j_gene: TRBJ2-5; abundance: many; d_gene: TRBD2; CDR3nt: TGTGCCAGCAGGTCGGCGGGGGGGCAAGAGACCCAGTACTTC; CDR3aa: CASRSAGGQETQYF
v_gene: TRBV20-1; j_gene: TRBJ2-1; abundance: -; d_gene: TRBD2; CDR3nt: TGCAGTGCTAGAGGGACTGGAGGGGTCGCGGGAGCGTACAATGAGCAGTTCTTC; CDR3aa: CSARGTGGVAGAYNEQFF
v_gene: TRBV3-1; j_gene: TRBJ1-2; abundance: -; d_gene: -; CDR3nt: TGTGCCAGCAGCCAAGGTTTAAGGGGAGGAGGCTACACCTTC; CDR3aa: CASSQGLRGGGYTF
v_gene: TRBV20-1; j_gene: TRBJ2-1; abundance: -; d_gene: -; CDR3nt: TGCAGTGCTAGCGAGCGGAGCTCCTACAATGAGCAGTTCTTC; CDR3aa: CSASERSSYNEQFF
v_gene: TRBV29-1; j_gene: TRBJ2-7; abundance: many; d_gene: -; CDR3nt: TGCAGCGTTGTTGCAGGGTTAACCTACGAGCAGTACTTC; CDR3aa: CSVVAGLTYEQYF
v_gene: TRBV10-3; j_gene: TRBJ2-7; abundance: many; d_gene: TRBD2; CDR3nt: TGTGCCACCGGTAACGGAGGCATCTCTAGCGGGAGAAACGAGCAGTACTTC; CDR3aa: CATGNGGISSGRNEQYF
v_gene: TRBV3-1; j_gene: TRBJ1-5; abundance: many; d_gene: -; CDR3nt: TGTGCCAGCAGCCAAGATCTGTTGCCGTCGATCCGGCCCCAGCATTTT; CDR3aa: CASSQDLLPSIRPQHF
v_gene: TRBV10-3; j_gene: TRBJ2-5; abundance: many; d_gene: -; CDR3nt: TGTGCCATCTCGAAAACTGACGAAGAGACCCAGTACTTC; CDR3aa: CAISKTDEETQYF
v_gene: TRBV6-5; j_gene: TRBJ1-2; abundance: many; d_gene: -; CDR3nt: TGTGCCAGCACCTATACAGGAATGGGCTACACCTTC; CDR3aa: CASTYTGMGYTF
v_gene: TRBV11-2; j_gene: TRBJ2-1; abundance: few; d_gene: TRBD2; CDR3nt: TGTGCCAGCAGCTTAGCAGCCGGGACTAACCCTACCAATGGGCAGTTCTTC; CDR3aa: CASSLAAGTNPTNGQFF
v_gene: TRBV4-1; j_gene: TRBJ2-1; abundance: few; d_gene: TRBD2; CDR3nt: TGCGCCAGCAGCCAGGGGACTAGCGGAGGGTACAATGAGCAGTTCTTC; CDR3aa: CASSQGTSGGYNEQFF
v_gene: TRBV10-3; j_gene: TRBJ2-3; abundance: many; d_gene: -; CDR3nt: TGTGCCATCAGTGCACCGTCGGGGGTAGATACGCAGTATTTT; CDR3aa: CAISAPSGVDTQYF
v_gene: TRBV12-3/TRBV12-4; j_gene: TRBJ2-2; abundance: many; d_gene: -; CDR3nt: TGCGCCAGCAGCTTGGGGCTAGCCGGGGAGCTGTTTTTT; CDR3aa: CASSLGLAGELFF
v_gene: TRBV15; j_gene: TRBJ2-1; abundance: -; d_gene: -; CDR3nt: TGTGCCACCAGCAGCTCCTCCTACAATGAGCAGTTCTTC; CDR3aa: CATSSSSYNEQFF
v_gene: TRBV7-2; j_gene: TRBJ2-2; abundance: many; d_gene: -; CDR3nt: TGTGCCAGCAGCTTCACGACCTCTGGCGGGGAGCTGTTTTTT; CDR3aa: CASSFTTSGGELFF
v_gene: TRBV25-1; j_gene: TRBJ2-7; abundance: few; d_gene: -; CDR3nt: TGTGCCAGTCGATGGCATCTTTGGTACTTC; CDR3aa: CASRWHLWYF
v_gene: TRBV5-1; j_gene: TRBJ2-5; abundance: many; d_gene: TRBD1; CDR3nt: TGCGCCAGCAGCTTGGCCGGGACAGGGCCAGAGACCCAGTACTTC; CDR3aa: CASSLAGTGPETQYF
v_gene: TRBV4-3; j_gene: TRBJ2-1; abundance: many; d_gene: -; CDR3nt: TGCGCCAGCAGCCAAGGAGGCCGAGATGAGCAGTTCTTC; CDR3aa: CASSQGGRDEQFF
v_gene: TRBV3-1; j_gene: TRBJ2-1; abundance: many; d_gene: -; CDR3nt: TGTGCCAGCAGCCAAGATCTTAAAGAGCATGAGCAGTTCTTC; CDR3aa: CASSQDLKEHEQFF
v_gene: TRBV20-1; j_gene: TRBJ1-6; abundance: -; d_gene: TRBD1; CDR3nt: TGCAGTGCCCAGGGGGCCGGATGTCCACCCCTCCACTTT; CDR3aa: CSAQGAGCPPLHF
v_gene: TRBV20-1; j_gene: TRBJ2-1; abundance: few; d_gene: TRBD2; CDR3nt: TGCAGTGCCCGCTGGGCGGGAGTGGGCAATGAGCAGTTCTTC; CDR3aa: CSARWAGVGNEQFF
v_gene: TRBV12-3/TRBV12-4; j_gene: TRBJ2-1; abundance: many; d_gene: -; CDR3nt: TGTGCCAGCAGGGACGCCACGGGGGCGGGGAGTGTCAATGAGCAGTTCTTC; CDR3aa: CASRDATGAGSVNEQFF
v_gene: TRBV28; j_gene: TRBJ2-3; abundance: many; d_gene: -; CDR3nt: TGTGCCAGCAGTTTAGACCCGGGACGGAACACAGATACGCAGTATTTT; CDR3aa: CASSLDPGRNTDTQYF
v_gene: TRBV7-9; j_gene: TRBJ2-2; abundance: many; d_gene: -; CDR3nt: TGTGCCAGCAGCTTGGCGGGGACCGGGGAGCTGTTTTTT; CDR3aa: CASSLAGTGELFF
v_gene: TRBV5-1; j_gene: TRBJ1-1; abundance: many; d_gene: -; CDR3nt: TGCGCCAGCAGCTTGGAGGGAGGGGGAGCTTTCTTT; CDR3aa: CASSLEGGGAFF
v_gene: TRBV20-1; j_gene: TRBJ1-2; abundance: -; d_gene: -; CDR3nt: TGCAGTGCTAGAGTCTCCTGGGGGGTCGCCCTGAACTATGGCTACACCTTC; CDR3aa: CSARVSWGVALNYGYTF
v_gene: TRBV13; j_gene: TRBJ2-1; abundance: -; d_gene: -; CDR3nt: TGTGCCAGCAGCTTACAGGCCCATGAGCAGTTCTTC; CDR3aa: CASSLQAHEQFF
v_gene: TRBV27; j_gene: TRBJ2-1; abundance: many; d_gene: -; CDR3nt: TGTGCCAGCACGGACATGCTCTACAATGAGCAGTTCTTC; CDR3aa: CASTDMLYNEQFF
v_gene: TRBV5-1; j_gene: TRBJ1-3; abundance: many; d_gene: -; CDR3nt: TGCGCCAGCAGCTGGTCCGAGGGCAGCTCTGGAAACACCATATATTTT; CDR3aa: CASSWSEGSSGNTIYF
v_gene: TRBV6-1; j_gene: TRBJ2-7; abundance: many; d_gene: -; CDR3nt: TGTGCCAGCGATGTCTCCATCCCCTACGAGCAGTACTTC; CDR3aa: CASDVSIPYEQYF
v_gene: TRBV12-3/TRBV12-4; j_gene: TRBJ1-6; abundance: few; d_gene: -; CDR3nt: TGTGCCAGCAGTTACAGGGCGGGTACCTATAATTCACCCCTCCACTTT; CDR3aa: CASSYRAGTYNSPLHF
v_gene: TRBV5-6; j_gene: TRBJ1-3; abundance: few; d_gene: -; CDR3nt: TGTGCCAGCAGCTTGATGGGCAGCGCCTTCTCTGGAAACACCATATATTTT; CDR3aa: CASSLMGSAFSGNTIYF
v_gene: TRBV4-2; j_gene: TRBJ2-2; abundance: many; d_gene: -; CDR3nt: TGTGCCAGCAGCGGGGCCAACGGGGCCGGGGAGCTGTTTTTT; CDR3aa: CASSGANGAGELFF
v_gene: TRBV11-2; j_gene: TRBJ1-2; abundance: -; d_gene: TRBD1; CDR3nt: TGTGCCAGCAGCTTAGATCGGACAGGGGCGACCTCCGACTATGGCTACACCTTC; CDR3aa: CASSLDRTGATSDYGYTF
v_gene: TRBV19; j_gene: TRBJ2-5; abundance: many; d_gene: -; CDR3nt: TGTGCCAGTAGTATGGGGGCAGAGCTTCAAGAGACCCAGTACTTC; CDR3aa: CASSMGAELQETQYF
v_gene: TRBV18; j_gene: TRBJ2-5; abundance: few; d_gene: -; CDR3nt: TGTGCCAGCTCACGCGGGACGGCGAGGGAGACCCAGTACTTC; CDR3aa: CASSRGTARETQYF
v_gene: TRBV5-4; j_gene: TRBJ1-1; abundance: few; d_gene: -; CDR3nt: TGTGCCAGCACCCGGGCGGGGACTGAAGCTTTCTTT; CDR3aa: CASTRAGTEAFF
v_gene: TRBV18; j_gene: TRBJ2-7; abundance: many; d_gene: TRBD2; CDR3nt: TGTGCCAGCTCACGACTCGCGGGAGAACGCTCCTACGAGCAGTACTTC; CDR3aa: CASSRLAGERSYEQYF
v_gene: TRBV20-1; j_gene: TRBJ2-1; abundance: -; d_gene: -; CDR3nt: TGCAGTGCTAGAGATCGCCCTCGTCACTACAATGAGCAGTTCTTC; CDR3aa: CSARDRPRHYNEQFF
v_gene: TRBV11-2; j_gene: TRBJ2-2; abundance: many; d_gene: -; CDR3nt: TGTGCCAGCAGCTTAGTATGGGTCTCACCAGGTTCCCCCGGGGAGCTGTTTTTT; CDR3aa: CASSLVWVSPGSPGELFF
v_gene: TRBV11-2; j_gene: TRBJ2-7; abundance: few; d_gene: TRBD2; CDR3nt: TGTGCCAGCAGCTTAGAGGGGGGGACGGCGGACGGGTACTACGAGCAGTACTTC; CDR3aa: CASSLEGGTADGYYEQYF
v_gene: TRBV7-2; j_gene: TRBJ2-4; abundance: few; d_gene: -; CDR3nt: TGTGCCAGCAGCCCAGGGACGGGAGACATTCAGTACTTC; CDR3aa: CASSPGTGDIQYF
v_gene: TRBV11-2; j_gene: TRBJ1-4; abundance: few; d_gene: -; CDR3nt: TGTGCCAGCATCTTAGAACCCATGAGAACCACTAGCTTAGGTTTTTTT; CDR3aa: CASILEPMRTTSLGFF
v_gene: TRBV28; j_gene: TRBJ2-7; abundance: many; d_gene: -; CDR3nt: TGTGCCAGCAGTTTAATGGGGGCGTACTACGAGCAGTACTTC; CDR3aa: CASSLMGAYYEQYF
v_gene: TRBV4-2; j_gene: TRBJ2-1; abundance: few; d_gene: -; CDR3nt: TGTGCCAGCAGTCAAGGTCCCACTACCTACAATGAGCAGTTCTTC; CDR3aa: CASSQGPTTYNEQFF
v_gene: TRBV4-2; j_gene: TRBJ2-1; abundance: many; d_gene: TRBD2; CDR3nt: TGTGCCAGCAGCCAAGATGTCCTAGCGGGCCATGAGCAGTTCTTC; CDR3aa: CASSQDVLAGHEQFF
v_gene: TRBV28; j_gene: TRBJ1-1; abundance: many; d_gene: -; CDR3nt: TGTGCCAGCAGTTTAAGGGGTGGGGGGCAGGATCCTGAAGCTTTCTTT; CDR3aa: CASSLRGGGQDPEAFF
v_gene: TRBV5-1; j_gene: TRBJ2-1; abundance: many; d_gene: TRBD2; CDR3nt: TGCGCCAGCAGCTCCGCGGGAGAGGGGTACTTCCTAGCTTACAATGAGCAGTTCTTC; CDR3aa: CASSSAGEGYFLAYNEQFF
v_gene: TRBV6-5; j_gene: TRBJ2-1; abundance: many; d_gene: -; CDR3nt: TGTGCCAGCAGTTACAGTGCAGCCTATGAGCAGTTCTTC; CDR3aa: CASSYSAAYEQFF
v_gene: TRBV11-1; j_gene: TRBJ2-1; abundance: many; d_gene: TRBD2; CDR3nt: TGTGCCAGCAGCTCCGACCGGAACCCGGGACTAGCGGGATACGATGAGCAGTTCTTC; CDR3aa: CASSSDRNPGLAGYDEQFF